The clone carrying this T cell receptor (beta chain) was counted ten times or more. Its specificity is not known. The data belong to a study of T cells in Graves' hyperthyroidism and ophthalmopathy. Findings and limits, study-wide: Most expanded thyroid clonotypes above 0.001 also appeared in blood. The model foresaw ophthalmopathy a median 6.5 months prior to onset.

The CDR3 regions of TCR beta were amplified from RNA transcripts. TCR CDR3 regions were first amplified by RT-PCR with HTBI primers. TCRdb reprocessed the multiplex PCR reads with MiXCR, giving one entry per CDR3 protein. The sample yields about 260,000 distinct CDR3 sequences, about 15% seen once. Each diagnosis drew on symptoms, thyroxine, TRAb, thyroid ultrasound and orbital computed tomography findings. Each 10 ml fresh peripheral blood draw supplied the PBMCs. Trimming took 5 bases from V and 4 from J; bases not matched to a gene: 7. Germline CDR1 is SGHVS and CDR2 is FQNEAQ. The length of the CDR3 is 14 residues.

Sequencing was carried out using blood. V is TRBV7-8 and J is TRBJ1-1, with 7 bases that match TRBD1. This TCR was recovered from a woman between 18 and 29 years old with Graves' ophthalmopathy. In nucleotides, the CDR3 is TGTGCCAGCAGCCGGGGACAGTTGGGCACTGAAGCTTTCTTT. Protein product: CASSRGQLGTEAFF.